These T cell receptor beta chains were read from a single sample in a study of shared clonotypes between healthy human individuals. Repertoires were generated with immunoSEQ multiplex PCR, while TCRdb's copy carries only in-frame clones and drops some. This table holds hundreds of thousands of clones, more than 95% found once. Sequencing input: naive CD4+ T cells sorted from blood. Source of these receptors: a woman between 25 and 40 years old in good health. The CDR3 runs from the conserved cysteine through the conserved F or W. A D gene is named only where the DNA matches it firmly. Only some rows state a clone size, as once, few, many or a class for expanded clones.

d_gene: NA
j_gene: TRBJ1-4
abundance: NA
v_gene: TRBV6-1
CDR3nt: TGTGCCAGCCTACCTGATGCAACTAATGAAAAACTGTTTTTT
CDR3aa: CASLPDATNEKLFF

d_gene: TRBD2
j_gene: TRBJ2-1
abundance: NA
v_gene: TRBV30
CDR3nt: TGTGCCTGGGGCGGGACTAGGGCCTACAATGAGCAGTTCTTC
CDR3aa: CAWGGTRAYNEQFF

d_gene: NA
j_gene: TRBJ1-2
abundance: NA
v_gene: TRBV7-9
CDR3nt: TGTGCCAGCAGCTTAGACGGACCTAACTATGGCTACACCTTC
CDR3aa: CASSLDGPNYGYTF

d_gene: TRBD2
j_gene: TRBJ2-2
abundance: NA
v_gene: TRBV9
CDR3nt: TGTGCCAGCAGCGTTCTAGCGGCGAACACCGGGGAGCTGTTTTTT
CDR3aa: CASSVLAANTGELFF

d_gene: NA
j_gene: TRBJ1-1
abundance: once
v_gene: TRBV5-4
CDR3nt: TGTGCCAGCAGCTTGGGTAATCGGGGGGACACTGAAGCTTTCTTT
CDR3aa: CASSLGNRGDTEAFF

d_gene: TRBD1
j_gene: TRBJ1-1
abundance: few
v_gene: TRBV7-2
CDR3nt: TGTGCCAGCAGCCCATGGACAGGCCAGAACACTGAAGCTTTCTTT
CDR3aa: CASSPWTGQNTEAFF

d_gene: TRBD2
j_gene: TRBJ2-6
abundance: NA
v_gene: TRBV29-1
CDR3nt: TGCAGCGCCGGACTAGCGGCGCACTCTGGGGCCAACGTCCTGACTTTC
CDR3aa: CSAGLAAHSGANVLTF

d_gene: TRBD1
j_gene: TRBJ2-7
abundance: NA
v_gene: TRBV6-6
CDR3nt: TGTGCCAGCAGTTACGGGACAGGGACGTACGAGCAGTACTTC
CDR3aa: CASSYGTGTYEQYF

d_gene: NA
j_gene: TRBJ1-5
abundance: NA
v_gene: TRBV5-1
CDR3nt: TGCGCCAGCAGCTTGTCTTCCGGGACTCAGCCCCAGCATTTT
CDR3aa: CASSLSSGTQPQHF

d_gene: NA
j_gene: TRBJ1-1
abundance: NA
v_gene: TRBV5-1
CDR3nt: TGCGCCAGCAGCCTGGGGGCAGACACTGAAGCTTTCTTT
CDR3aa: CASSLGADTEAFF

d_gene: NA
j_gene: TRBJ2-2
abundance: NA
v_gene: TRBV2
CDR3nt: TGTGCCAGCAGTGATGAGTCGGTCGGGGAGCTGTTTTTT
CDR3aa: CASSDESVGELFF

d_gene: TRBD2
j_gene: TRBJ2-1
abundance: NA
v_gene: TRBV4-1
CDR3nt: TGCGCCAGCAGCCAAGTGGGCGGGAGCTCCTACAATGAGCAGTTCTTC
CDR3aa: CASSQVGGSSYNEQFF

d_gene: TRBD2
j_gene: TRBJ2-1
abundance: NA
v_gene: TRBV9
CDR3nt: TGTGCCAGCAGCGTACGGGAGGGCCCGTGGAATGAGCAGTTCTTC
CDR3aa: CASSVREGPWNEQFF

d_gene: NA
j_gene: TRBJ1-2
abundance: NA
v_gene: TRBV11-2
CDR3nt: TGTGCCAGCAGCTTAAGCAGTGCCTATGGCTACACCTTC
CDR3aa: CASSLSSAYGYTF

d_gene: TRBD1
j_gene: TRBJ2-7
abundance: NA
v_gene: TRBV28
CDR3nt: TGTGCCAGCAGTTCAGACAGGGGCGGCTACGAGCAGTACTTC
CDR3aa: CASSSDRGGYEQYF

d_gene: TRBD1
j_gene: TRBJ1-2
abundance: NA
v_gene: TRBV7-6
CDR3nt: TGTGCCAGCAGCTTAGTCGGAGATAGTGGGCCAGGGGGTTTATATGGCTACACCTTC
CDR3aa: CASSLVGDSGPGGLYGYTF

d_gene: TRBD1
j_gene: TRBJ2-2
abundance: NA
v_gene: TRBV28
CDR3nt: TGTGCCAGCAGCCGACAGGGTTGGAACACCGGGGAGCTGTTTTTT
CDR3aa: CASSRQGWNTGELFF

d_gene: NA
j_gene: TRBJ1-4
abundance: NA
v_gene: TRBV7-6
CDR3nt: TGTGCCAGCAGCGCTTACAGGGCAGGGAATGAAAAACTGTTTTTT
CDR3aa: CASSAYRAGNEKLFF

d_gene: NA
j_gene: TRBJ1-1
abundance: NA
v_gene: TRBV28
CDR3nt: TGTGCCAGCAGTTTATCATGGGACATGAACACTGAAGCTTTCTTT
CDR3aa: CASSLSWDMNTEAFF

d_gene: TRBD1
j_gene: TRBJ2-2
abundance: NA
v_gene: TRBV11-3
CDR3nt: TGTGCCAGCAGCCCGGGACAGGCAAACACCGGGGAGCTGTTTTTT
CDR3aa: CASSPGQANTGELFF

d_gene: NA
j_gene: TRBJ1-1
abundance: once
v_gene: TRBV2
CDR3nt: TGTGCCAGCAGTGGCCAGGGTATCGCTGAAGCTTTCTTT
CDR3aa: CASSGQGIAEAFF

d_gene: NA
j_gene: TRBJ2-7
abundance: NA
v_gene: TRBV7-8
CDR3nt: TGTGCCAGCAGCTTAGTGCAGGGGCCCTCCTACGAGCAGTACTTC
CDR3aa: CASSLVQGPSYEQYF

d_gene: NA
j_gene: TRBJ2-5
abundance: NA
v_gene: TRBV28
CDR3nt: TGTGCCAGCAGTTTCCTAGGGGGGGAAGAGACCCAGTACTTC
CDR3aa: CASSFLGGEETQYF

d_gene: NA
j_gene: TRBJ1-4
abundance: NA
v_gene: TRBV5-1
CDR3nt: TGCGCCAGCAGCGCGGTGGCAACTAATGAAAAACTGTTTTTT
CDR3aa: CASSAVATNEKLFF

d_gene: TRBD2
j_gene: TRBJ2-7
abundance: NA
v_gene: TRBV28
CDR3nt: TGTGCCAGCATCCCAGGTTGGGGGACTAGCGGCAGCTCCTACGAGCAGTACTTC
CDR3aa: CASIPGWGTSGSSYEQYF

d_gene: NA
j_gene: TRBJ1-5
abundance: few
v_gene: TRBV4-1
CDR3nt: TGCGCCAGCAGCCAAGTGGCCAGGAGAAGGAATCAGCCCCAGCATTTT
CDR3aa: CASSQVARRRNQPQHF

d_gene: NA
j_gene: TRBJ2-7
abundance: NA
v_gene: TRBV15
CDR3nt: TGTGCCACCAGCAGAGATCCTGACTCCTACGAGCAGTACTTC
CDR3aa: CATSRDPDSYEQYF

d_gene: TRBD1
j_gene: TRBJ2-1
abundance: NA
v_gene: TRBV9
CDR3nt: TGTGCCAGCAGCGTAGTGGCCGGGACAGGTGAGCAGTTCTTC
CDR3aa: CASSVVAGTGEQFF

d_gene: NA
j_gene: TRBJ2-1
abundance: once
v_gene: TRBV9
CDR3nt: TGTGCCAGCAGCCCACAAGTTGTTGGCTACAATGAGCAGTTCTTC
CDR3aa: CASSPQVVGYNEQFF

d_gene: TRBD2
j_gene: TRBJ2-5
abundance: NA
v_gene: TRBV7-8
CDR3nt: TGTGCCAGCAGCCAGGGAGGGTCTGTGGAGACCCAGTACTTC
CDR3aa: CASSQGGSVETQYF

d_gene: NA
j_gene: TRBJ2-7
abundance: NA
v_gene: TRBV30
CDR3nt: TGTGCCTCGAGGAACGTCGGGGAGCAGTACTTC
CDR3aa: CASRNVGEQYF

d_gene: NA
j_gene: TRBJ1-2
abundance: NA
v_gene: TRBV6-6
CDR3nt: TGTGCCAGCAGTTACTCTCGGATAAACTATGGCTACACCTTC
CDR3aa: CASSYSRINYGYTF

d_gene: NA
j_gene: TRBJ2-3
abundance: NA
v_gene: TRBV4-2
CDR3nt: TGTGCCAGCAGCCAAGGCGCTCACACCTCGACCGGGGATACGCAGTATTTT
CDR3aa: CASSQGAHTSTGDTQYF

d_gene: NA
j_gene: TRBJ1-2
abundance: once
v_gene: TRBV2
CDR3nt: TGTGCCAGCAGCGTAAACAACAGAGCTGGCTACACCTTC
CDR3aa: CASSVNNRAGYTF

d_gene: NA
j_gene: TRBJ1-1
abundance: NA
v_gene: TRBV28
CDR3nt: TGTGCCAGCAGCCCTAGCTCTCCAGTTAAGAACACTGAAGCTTTCTTT
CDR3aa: CASSPSSPVKNTEAFF

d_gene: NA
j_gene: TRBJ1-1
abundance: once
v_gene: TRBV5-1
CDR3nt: TGCGCCAGCAGCTTCACAGGTGCAATCGAGACTGAAGCTTTCTTT
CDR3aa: CASSFTGAIETEAFF

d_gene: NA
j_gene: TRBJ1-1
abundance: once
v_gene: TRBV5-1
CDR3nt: TGCGCCAGCAGCTTACAGGAGAACACTGAAGCTTTCTTT
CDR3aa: CASSLQENTEAFF

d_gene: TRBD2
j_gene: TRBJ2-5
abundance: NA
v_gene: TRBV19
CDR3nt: TGTGCCAGTAGCCAAGCGGGAATAGAGACCCAGTACTTC
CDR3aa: CASSQAGIETQYF

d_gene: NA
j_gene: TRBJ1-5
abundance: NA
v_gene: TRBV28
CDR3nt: TGTGCCAGCAGTTTTGATGCCAGGGGCAATCAGCCCCAGCATTTT
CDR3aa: CASSFDARGNQPQHF

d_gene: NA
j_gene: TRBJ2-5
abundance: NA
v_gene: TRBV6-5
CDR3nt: TGTGCCAGCAGGGGGTTTGGAGAGACCCAGTACTTC
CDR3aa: CASRGFGETQYF

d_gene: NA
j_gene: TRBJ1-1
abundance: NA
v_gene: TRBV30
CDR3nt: TGTGCCGCTGGGGTATCGTATGAAGCTTTCTTT
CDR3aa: CAAGVSYEAFF

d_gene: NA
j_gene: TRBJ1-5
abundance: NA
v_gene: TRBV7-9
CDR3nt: TGTGCCAGCAGCTTGGGCACAGGGAGAAATCAGCCCCAGCATTTT
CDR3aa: CASSLGTGRNQPQHF

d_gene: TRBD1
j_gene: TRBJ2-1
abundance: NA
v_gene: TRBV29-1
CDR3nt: TGCAGCGTTGAACTCCGACAGGGGGCATGGGAGCAGTTCTTC
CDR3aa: CSVELRQGAWEQFF

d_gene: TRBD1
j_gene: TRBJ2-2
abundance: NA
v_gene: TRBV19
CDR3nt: TGTGCCAGTAGTCCACAGGGGACCACCGGGGAGCTGTTTTTT
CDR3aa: CASSPQGTTGELFF

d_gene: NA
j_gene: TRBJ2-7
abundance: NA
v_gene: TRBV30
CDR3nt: TGTGCCCAGGGGCTAGCGGCCTACGAGCAGTACTTC
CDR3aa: CAQGLAAYEQYF

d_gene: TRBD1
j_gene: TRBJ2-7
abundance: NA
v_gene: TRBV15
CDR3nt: TGTGCCACCAGCAGGCCCGACAGGGGTCCCCCCTACGAGCAGTACTTC
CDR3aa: CATSRPDRGPPYEQYF

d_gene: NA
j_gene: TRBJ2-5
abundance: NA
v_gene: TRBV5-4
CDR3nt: TGTGCCAGCAGCGGGTGGCATGTAGTAGAGACCCAGTACTTC
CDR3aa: CASSGWHVVETQYF